The 17 T cell receptor beta chains presented below share a single source sample, sequenced in a study of T cell responses to AZD1222 COVID-19 vaccine. The method was immunoSEQ multiplex PCR; TCRdb's version includes in-frame clones alone and lacks a portion of them. Of about 120,000 clones listed, around 88% were seen once; the top ten hold about 10%. Here the sequenced sample was peripheral blood, taken on day 0 of AZD1222 vaccination. These receptors originate from an adult in good health.

DNA for the CDR3: TGCAGCGTCGGACAGGGAGGAGGGGGCAATCAGCCCCAGCATTTT. Residues: CSVGQGGGGNQPQHF. This chain uses TRBV29-1 with TRBJ1-5; 8 bases are a match to TRBD1. CDR1 is SQVTM, CDR2 ANQGSEA, per germline. The J segment lost 2 bases and the V segment lost 6 bases, leaving 9 bases of the junction unmatched. This CDR3 has 15 amino acids.

The gene calls are TRBV6-5 and TRBJ2-7; D possibly uses TRBD1 or TRBD2 (5 bases each). This CDR3 spans 14 amino acids. Per germline, CDR1 MNHEY and CDR2 SVGAGI. V was cut by 6 bases and J by 4 bases, with 16 bases left in between. CDR3 amino acids: CASRRPGPLYEQYF. The CDR3 DNA reads as TGTGCCAGCAGGCGTCCGGGACCGCTTTACGAGCAGTACTTC.

J is TRBJ2-7 and V is TRBV4-1; D ambiguous. The germline V gene encodes CDR1 MGHRA and CDR2 YSYEKL. Between the trimmed V and J ends, which lost 3 bases and 0 bases, there was a span of 6 bases. CDR3 size: 13 residues. The CDR3 sequence is CASSHPNSYEQYF. The CDR3 nucleotides read TGCGCCAGCAGCCACCCCAACTCCTACGAGCAGTACTTC.

The chain couples TRBV6-2 or TRBV6-3 to TRBJ2-7; 7 bases agree with TRBD1. Germline-derived CDR1 and CDR2 are MNHEY and SVGEGT. With V trimmed by 5 bases and J by 1 base, 17 bases remained unmatched. CDR3 length: 18 residues. As DNA, the CDR3 is TGTGCCAGCAGTCAGACCACTCAGCTGGGACAGTTATCCTACGAGCAGTACTTC. It specifies CASSQTTQLGQLSYEQYF.

This clone was found a few times. The chain combines TRBV29-1 with TRBJ1-1, with 7 bases matching TRBD1. CDR3 length equals 12 residues. Germline CDR1 and CDR2: SQVTM and ANQGSEA. J was trimmed by 3 bases and V by 7 bases; bases with no gene match: 5. CDR3 DNA: TGCAGCGCTGTACAGGGGTACACTGAAGCTTTCTTT. It codes for CSAVQGYTEAFF.

The rearrangement links TRBV5-6 to TRBJ2-5; no clear D. Germline V CDR1 and CDR2: SGHDT, YYEEEE. V was shortened by 3 bases and J by 2 bases, with 11 bases between the two germline ends. The CDR3 is made up of 14 amino acids. The CDR3 here is CASSWESAQETQYF. The CDR3 DNA sequence: TGTGCCAGCAGCTGGGAATCAGCACAAGAGACCCAGTACTTC.

This chain joins TRBV5-1 and TRBJ1-1, with 8 bases aligning to TRBD1. Germline-derived CDR1 and CDR2 are SGHRS and YFSETQ. J lost 6 bases, V lost 4 bases, and 11 bases had no gene match. The length of the CDR3 is 15 residues. The CDR3 region has the DNA TGCGCCAGCAGCCCCCGACAGGGGTCTACCCCTGAAGCTTTCTTT. It codes for CASSPRQGSTPEAFF. The entire variable domain, with the rest obtained from reference TRBV5-1 and TRBJ1-1, is as follows: KAGVTQTPRYLIKTRGQQVTLSCSPISGHRSVSWYQQTPGQGLQFLFEYFSETQRNKGNFPGRFSGRQFSNSRSEMNVSTLELGDSALYLCASSPRQGSTPEAFFGQGTRLTVV.

V usage is TRBV7-2 and J usage is TRBJ2-7; 16 positions agree with TRBD2. CDR1 and CDR2 from the germline V gene are SGHTA and FQGNSA. With V trimmed by 1 base and J by 5 bases, 5 bases remained unmatched. CDR3 size: 17 residues. CDR3 region: CASSLGGTSGRAHEQYF. CDR3 nucleotides: TGTGCCAGCAGCTTAGGGGGGACTAGCGGGAGGGCCCACGAGCAGTACTTC.

This chain uses TRBV4-1 with TRBJ2-3; possibly TRBD2 for D (6 bases). There are 17 residues in the CDR3. Per the germline V gene, CDR1 is MGHRA and CDR2 is YSYEKL. V dropped 1 base and J dropped 1 base, with 15 bases sitting between them. CDR3 nucleotide sequence: TGCGCCAGCAGCCAAGCTCGTGGGGCTAGCGGCACAGATACGCAGTATTTT. Translated, it gives CASSQARGASGTDTQYF.

The chain has TRBV7-2 and TRBJ1-2; TRBD1 aligns across 12 bases. V was pared by 2 bases and J by 8 bases, with 9 bases of the junction left unmatched. The CDR3 loop spans 16 amino acids. The germline V gene encodes CDR1 SGHTA and CDR2 FQGNSA. CDR3 sequence reads: CASSLTVSGTGGGYTF. The CDR3 coding sequence is TGTGCCAGCAGCTTAACCGTATCCGGGACAGGGGGCGGCTACACCTTC.

The chain links TRBV19 to TRBJ1-6; the D gene is possibly TRBD1 (6 bases). The CDR3 consists of 17 residues. Trimming removed 1 base at V and 8 bases at J, with 18 bases between. Germline loops: CDR1 LNHDA, CDR2 SQIVND (reference sequence). CDR3 bases: TGTGCCAGTAGTATAGTGGCGAACAGGGAAAAGGATTCACCCCTCCACTTT. Translated, it gives CASSIVANREKDSPLHF.

This chain uses TRBV6-1 with TRBJ2-3, with D tentatively TRBD1 (5 bases). In germline, CDR1 is MNHNS, CDR2 SASEGT. V was pared by 4 bases and J by 4 bases, with 18 bases between. This CDR3 is 16 amino acids long. In DNA, the CDR3 is TGTGCCAGCAGTGTAAGGATGGCGGTGGGGCCAGATACGCAGTATTTT. Protein sequence: CASSVRMAVGPDTQYF.

For this clone: This CDR3 is also generated by other DNA sequences in the sample. J is TRBJ2-7 and V is TRBV5-1; no reliable D call. Trimming shortened V by 0 bases and J by 3 bases, and 1 base separated the two germline ends. There are 11 residues in the CDR3. The germline CDR1 and CDR2 sequences are SGHRS and YFSETQ. CDR3 loop: CASSLGYEQYF. The CDR3 nucleotides are TGCGCCAGCAGCTTGGGCTACGAGCAGTACTTC.

The gene calls are TRBV2 and TRBJ2-6, with D hard to call. Germline assignment: CDR1 SNHLY and CDR2 FYNNEI. The CDR3 is 13 residues long. V dropped 5 bases and J dropped 0 bases, with 2 bases sitting between them. The CDR3 here is CASSSSGANVLTF. Here the CDR3 DNA reads TGTGCCAGCAGTAGCTCTGGGGCCAACGTCCTGACTTTC.

CDR3 protein: CASSQRQGAGDYGYTF. DNA of the CDR3: TGCGCCAGCAGTCAAAGACAGGGGGCAGGGGACTATGGCTACACCTTC. V usage is TRBV23-1 and J usage is TRBJ1-2, with 10 bases identical to TRBD1. TRBV23-1 is reported as an ORF; its role is uncertain. V shed 2 bases and J 3 bases; nucleotides not matched to a gene: 6. This CDR3 region has 16 residues.

This clone was seen only once. The same CDR3 is also encoded by other DNA sequences in this sample. The chain joins TRBV11-2 to TRBJ1-2, with a tentative D call TRBD1 (5 bases). The V end was cut by 6 bases, the J end by 4 bases, with 9 bases between. Germline values: CDR1 SGHAT, CDR2 FQNNGV. This CDR3 comprises 12 residues. CDR3 protein: CASSSQGYGYTF. The CDR3, as DNA: TGTGCCAGCAGTTCCCAGGGCTATGGCTACACCTTC. The full variable domain, rest sourced from reference TRBV11-2 and TRBJ1-2, is EAGVAQSPRYKIIEKRQSVAFWCNPISGHATLYWYQQILGQGPKLLIQFQNNGVVDDSQLPKDRFSAERLKGVDSTLKIQPAKLEDSAVYLCASSSQGYGYTFGSGTRLTVV.

The gene calls are TRBV6-1 and TRBJ1-3; D is uncertain. Germline V lookup: CDR1 MNHNS, CDR2 SASEGT. CDR3 length equals 15 residues. V dropped 0 bases and J dropped 3 bases, with 9 bases sitting between them. The CDR3 sequence is CASSEATSYGNTIYF. The CDR3 DNA sequence: TGTGCCAGCAGTGAAGCGACCAGTTATGGAAACACCATATATTTT.